These 22 T cell receptor beta chains were sequenced from one sample in a study of blood T cell repertoires in COVID-19. Assay used: immunoSEQ multiplex PCR; TCRdb lists only in-frame clones, some missing. The sample has roughly 340,000 clones; 80% to 90% are singletons. Material for sequencing was peripheral blood. Receptors originate from a woman aged 30 to 39 with COVID-19, enrolled during active disease.

The rearrangement links TRBV7-2 to TRBJ2-4, with D hard to call. Trimming took off 5 bases at V and 0 bases at J, with 8 bases between the two ends. This CDR3 has 14 amino acids. Per germline, CDR1 SGHTA and CDR2 FQGNSA. CDR3 in amino acids: CASSLTIAKNIQYF. As DNA, the CDR3 is TGTGCCAGCAGCCTAACTATAGCCAAAAACATTCAGTACTTC.

This sequence joins TRBV2 and TRBJ1-4; TRBD1 aligns across 8 bases. The trim removed 7 bases at V and 9 bases at J, leaving 10 bases unmatched. Germline-derived CDR1 and CDR2 are SNHLY and FYNNEI. The CDR3 extends over 14 amino acids. CDR3 coding DNA: TGTGCCAGCACCGGCCGGACAGGGTCGCAAAAACTGTTTTTT. Translation gives CASTGRTGSQKLFF.

This clone showed up just a few times. The chain is built from TRBV10-2 and TRBJ2-2, with unresolved D. Trimming stripped 2 bases from V and 1 base from J, with 5 bases between. Germline loops: CDR1 WSHSY, CDR2 SAAADI. The CDR3 is 14 amino acids. CDR3 in amino acids: CASSEPGNTGELFF. The CDR3 DNA reads as TGCGCCAGCAGTGAGCCAGGGAACACCGGGGAGCTGTTTTTT.

To note about this clone: One end of the junction does not line up with germline, which may come from a read error. V and J are TRBV28 and TRBJ2-7; the match to TRBD1 covers 12 bases. This CDR3 comprises 13 residues. Germline V gene sequence: CDR1 MDHEN, CDR2 SYDVKM. The CDR3 sequence: CASSSGQGALLGF. CDR3 DNA sequence: TGTGCCAGCAGTTCGGGACAGGGGGCCCTCCTGGGCTTC.

The chain couples TRBV5-1 to TRBJ2-5; D is undetermined. The germline V gene encodes CDR1 SGHRS and CDR2 YFSETQ. The CDR3 extends over 14 amino acids. Deletions cut 1 base from V and 1 base from J, with 8 bases between. CDR3 DNA sequence: TGCGCCAGCAGCTTGTGGCGGTCCCAAGAGACCCAGTACTTC. As protein: CASSLWRSQETQYF.

The DNA for the CDR3 is TGTGCCAGCAGTCTCGAGCGGGATATCGTC. This codes for CASSLERDIV. The chain combines TRBV3-1 (or the pseudogene TRBV3-2) with TRBJ2-7; 7 bases are shared with TRBD2. CDR3 length equals 10 residues. Germline V gives CDR1 LGHDT, CDR2 YNNKEL (reference sequence).

The chain recombines TRBV5-1 with TRBJ2-3; TRBD2 matches 8 bases. CDR3 length: 14 amino acids. The junction had 3 bases not matched to a gene; V was cut back by 1 base and J by 5 bases. Germline CDR1 and CDR2: SGHRS and YFSETQ. The CDR3 sequence: CASSLTSGVDTQYF. In nucleotides, the CDR3 is TGCGCCAGCAGCTTGACTAGCGGAGTAGATACGCAGTATTTT. Combining the CDR3 with reference TRBV5-1 and TRBJ2-3 gives the whole variable domain KAGVTQTPRYLIKTRGQQVTLSCSPISGHRSVSWYQQTPGQGLQFLFEYFSETQRNKGNFPGRFSGRQFSNSRSEMNVSTLELGDSALYLCASSLTSGVDTQYFGPGTRLTVL.

The rearrangement joins TRBV6-5 to TRBJ1-2, with 7 bases fitting TRBD1. The CDR3 runs to 13 residues. Unmatched junction bases numbered 7, after V lost 6 bases and J lost 6 bases. Per the germline V gene, CDR1 is MNHEY and CDR2 is SVGAGI. CDR3 nucleotide sequence: TGTGCCAGCAGCCCGACAGGGCGAAATGGCTACACCTTC. This encodes CASSPTGRNGYTF.

This clone was picked up one time. This chain uses TRBV4-3 with TRBJ2-6; 8 nucleotides align to TRBD2. CDR3 length equals 20 residues. In germline, CDR1 is LGHNA, CDR2 YSLEER. The ends lost 0 bases at V and 0 bases at J; junction bases unmatched: 10. CDR3 DNA: TGCGCCAGCAGCCAAGATCTGGGTGGGACTAGAAGCTCTGGGGCCAACGTCCTGACTTTC. Protein product: CASSQDLGGTRSSGANVLTF.

A single count supports this clone. V usage is TRBV21-1 and J usage is TRBJ2-7; the table names TRBD2, a call not compared with the DNA. TRBV21-1 is annotated as a pseudogene. This CDR3 region has 19 residues. The CDR3 sequence: CASSKVETSGRVSSYEQYV. The CDR3 region has the DNA TGTGCCAGCAGCAAAGTCGAGACTAGCGGGAGGGTCAGCTCCTACGAGCAGTACGTC.

This chain uses TRBV27 with TRBJ1-1, with 9 bases lining up with TRBD1. This CDR3 is built from 14 residues. Germline trimming cut 2 bases from V and 11 bases from J; bases unmatched to any gene: 9. The V gene's germline CDR1 is MNHEY and CDR2 SMNVEV (reference sequence). CDR3 region: CASSLGGGQGQAFF. As DNA, the CDR3 is TGTGCCAGCAGTTTAGGAGGGGGACAGGGACAGGCTTTCTTT.

The rearrangement joins TRBV6-2 or TRBV6-3 to TRBJ1-2; 7 bases match TRBD1. The V gene end was trimmed by 4 bases and the J gene end by 7 bases; junction bases not matched to a gene: 12. The CDR3 loop spans 15 amino acids. From germline, CDR1 is MNHEY and CDR2 SVGEGT. As DNA, the CDR3 is TGTGCCAGCAGTTCCCTAGGACAGGTCAACCGTGGCTACACCTTC. Translation: CASSSLGQVNRGYTF.

The rearrangement joins TRBV2 to TRBJ2-5; D remains unclear. The CDR3 sequence is 15 residues long. The germline gives CDR1 SNHLY, CDR2 FYNNEI. Trimming removed 4 bases from V and 3 bases from J, with 15 bases in between. CDR3 bases: TGTGCCAGCAGTGTGTTTGGCGGCGAAGAAGAGACCCAGTACTTC. Its translation is CASSVFGGEEETQYF.

This chain uses TRBV21-1 with TRBJ2-6; whether TRBD1, the table's D call, matches the DNA was not checked. TRBV21-1 is shown as a pseudogene. This CDR3 region has 16 residues. CDR3 in DNA: TGTGCCAGCAGCAAAAAGGGGGTTGCTGGGGCCAACGTCCTGACTTTC. This gives the protein CASSKKGVAGANVLTF.

The chain's CDR3 is CATSGGGVDSITDTQYF. CDR3 DNA sequence: TGTGCCACCAGTGGAGGGGGGGTGGACAGTATCACAGATACGCAGTATTTT. The chain is built from TRBV24-1 and TRBJ2-3; tentatively, D is TRBD2 (7 bases). CDR1 and CDR2 (germline): KGHDR, SFDVKD. CDR3 length: 17 amino acids. Trimming pared 5 bases from V and 2 bases from J, leaving 19 bases between.

This chain links TRBV5-6 with TRBJ1-5; a weak D match, TRBD1 (5 bases). V lost 4 bases, J lost 9 bases, and 14 bases lay in between. The CDR3 has 13 residues. Looked up from germline, CDR1 is SGHDT and CDR2 is YYEEEE. CDR3 region: CASSPGHGGPQHF. The DNA for the CDR3 is TGTGCCAGCAGCCCCGGACACGGTGGGCCCCAGCATTTT. Based on the CDR3 plus reference TRBV5-6 and TRBJ1-5, the full variable domain is DAGVTQSPTHLIKTRGQQVTLRCSPKSGHDTVSWYQQALGQGPQFIFQYYEEEERQRGNFPDRFSGHQFPNYSSELNVNALLLGDSALYLCASSPGHGGPQHFGDGTRLSIL.

This chain joins TRBV5-1 and TRBJ2-1; 7 positions agree with TRBD1. CDR1 is SGHRS and CDR2 is YFSETQ in the germline V gene. There are 16 residues in the CDR3. Germline trimming cut 0 bases from V and 2 bases from J; bases unmatched to any gene: 5. CDR3 nucleotide sequence: TGCGCCAGCAGCTTGGACGGACAGGTACCCTACAATGAGCAGTTCTTC. This gives the protein CASSLDGQVPYNEQFF. The complete variable domain, with remaining parts taken from reference TRBV5-1 and TRBJ2-1, reads KAGVTQTPRYLIKTRGQQVTLSCSPISGHRSVSWYQQTPGQGLQFLFEYFSETQRNKGNFPGRFSGRQFSNSRSEMNVSTLELGDSALYLCASSLDGQVPYNEQFFGPGTRLTVL.

The V and J genes are TRBV11-3 and TRBJ2-7; D is possibly TRBD1 (6 bases). This CDR3 contains 14 residues. The V and J ends lost 1 base and 6 bases respectively, with 13 bases between them. CDR1 is SGHNT, CDR2 YENEEA, per germline. The CDR3 DNA follows: TGTGCCAGCAGCTTAGCCGCTACAGGGCTCGAGCAGTACGTC. It translates to CASSLAATGLEQYV.

This clone occurred once. The chain recombines TRBV11-2 with TRBJ1-1; TRBD1 agrees at 9 bases. Germline values: CDR1 SGHAT, CDR2 FQNNGV. This CDR3 contains 13 residues. V lost 5 bases and J lost 7; bases outside the gene matches: 5. Written as DNA, the CDR3 is TGTGCCAGCAGCCACAGGGGGCAGGGTGAAGCTTTCTTT. This sequence encodes CASSHRGQGEAFF.

This chain links TRBV15 with TRBJ2-3, with D maybe TRBD2 (5 bases). The V end was cut by 5 bases, the J end by 4 bases, with 22 bases between. Germline V lookup: CDR1 LNHNV, CDR2 YYDKDF (reference sequence). CDR3 size: 17 residues. CDR3 protein: CATSDRRARRRPDTQYF. The CDR3, as DNA: TGTGCCACCAGCGACCGTCGGGCTCGACGGAGGCCAGATACGCAGTATTTT.

This clone has only a few counts. The chain links TRBV2 to TRBJ2-2; 8 bases align to TRBD1. V was clipped by 3 bases and J by 2 bases; unmatched bases: 5. CDR1 and CDR2 (germline): SNHLY, FYNNEI. The CDR3 spans 16 residues. The CDR3 region has the DNA TGTGCCAGCAGTGAGGGCAGGGGGCCAAACACCGGGGAGCTGTTTTTT. It codes for CASSEGRGPNTGELFF.

The chain links TRBV24-1 to TRBJ2-3; D unresolved. The CDR3 extends over 14 amino acids. CDR1 KGHDR and CDR2 SFDVKD come from the germline V gene. The V end lost 3 bases, the J end lost 2 bases, and 8 bases lay between the germline ends. Here the CDR3 DNA reads TGTGCCACCAGTGATCGTGGCTCCACAGATACGCAGTATTTT. Its translation is CATSDRGSTDTQYF.